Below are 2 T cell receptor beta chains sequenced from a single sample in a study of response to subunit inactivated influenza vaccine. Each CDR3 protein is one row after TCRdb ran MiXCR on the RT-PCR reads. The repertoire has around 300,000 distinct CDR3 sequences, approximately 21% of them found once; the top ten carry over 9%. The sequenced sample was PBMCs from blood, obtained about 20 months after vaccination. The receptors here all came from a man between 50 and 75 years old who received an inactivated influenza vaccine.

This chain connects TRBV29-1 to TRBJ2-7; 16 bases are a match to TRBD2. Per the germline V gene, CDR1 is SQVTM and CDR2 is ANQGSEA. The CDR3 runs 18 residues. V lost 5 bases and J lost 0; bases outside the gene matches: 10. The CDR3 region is CSVSGTSGRVRSSYEQYF. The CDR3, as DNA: TGCAGCGTTTCCGGGACTAGCGGGAGGGTCAGGAGCTCCTACGAGCAGTACTTC.

The CDR3 nucleotides read TGCAGTGCTAGAGATATTTCTCCAGGGGAGGGCACAGATACGCAGTATTTT. Amino acids: CSARDISPGEGTDTQYF. V is TRBV20-1 and J is TRBJ2-3; D could derive from TRBD1 or TRBD2 (6 bases each). The V end was cut by 0 bases, the J end by 1 base, with 17 bases between. Germline V gene sequence: CDR1 DFQATT, CDR2 SNEGSKA (reference sequence). This CDR3 spans 17 amino acids.